The 5 T cell receptor beta chains below all came from one sample that was sequenced in a study of control samples from healthy donors and cancer patients. The data were produced by immunoSEQ multiplex PCR, yet TCRdb's version contains in-frame clones alone and is incomplete. The data show about 20,000 clones, with 85% to 90% seen just once and about 34% held by the top ten. The sample was PBMCs. Source of these receptors: a man in his sixties with head and neck cancer.

V is TRBV4-1 and J is TRBJ1-1; tentative D call: TRBD1 (6 bases). This CDR3 has 15 amino acids. V lost 1 base and J lost 1, with 10 bases in between. Per the germline V gene, CDR1 is MGHRA and CDR2 is YSYEKL. The CDR3 nucleotides are TGCGCCAGCAGCCAAGTTCTCAGGGGGAACACTGAAGCTTTCTTT. Protein product: CASSQVLRGNTEAFF.

Comment on this clone: The same CDR3 is also encoded by other DNA sequences in this sample. The rearrangement uses TRBV20-1 and TRBJ2-5; D remains unclear. Trimming removed 6 bases at V and 5 bases at J, with 7 bases between. Germline V gene lookup returns CDR1 DFQATT and CDR2 SNEGSKA (reference sequence). CDR3 length: 10 amino acids. The DNA for the CDR3 is TGCAGTGCCCTCGGGGAGACCCAGTACTTC. Encoded protein: CSALGETQYF.

The chain recombines TRBV2 with TRBJ2-7; 7 nucleotides align to TRBD2. The germline V gene encodes CDR1 SNHLY and CDR2 FYNNEI. V was pared by 6 bases and J by 4 bases, with 9 bases of the junction left unmatched. The CDR3 extends over 14 amino acids. CDR3 DNA sequence: TGTGCCAGCAGGACCAGGGAGGGTAATTACGAGCAGTACTTC. The encoded protein is CASRTREGNYEQYF.

The chain carries TRBV2 and TRBJ2-1; 7 nucleotides agree with TRBD2. This CDR3 comprises 13 residues. Trimming took 7 bases from V and 6 from J; bases not matched to a gene: 6. The V gene's germline CDR1 is SNHLY and CDR2 FYNNEI. In DNA, the CDR3 is TGTGCCAGCACCGGGGGGTGGACCAATGAGCAGTTCTTC. This codes for CASTGGWTNEQFF.

The chain links TRBV5-6 to TRBJ1-2, with TRBD1 matching over 7 bases. V was clipped by 0 bases and J by 8 bases; unmatched bases: 1. This CDR3 is 12 amino acids long. Germline V gene lookup returns CDR1 SGHDT and CDR2 YYEEEE. Written as DNA, the CDR3 is TGTGCCAGCAGCTTGGGAGGGGGCGGCTACACCTTC. Protein sequence: CASSLGGGGYTF.